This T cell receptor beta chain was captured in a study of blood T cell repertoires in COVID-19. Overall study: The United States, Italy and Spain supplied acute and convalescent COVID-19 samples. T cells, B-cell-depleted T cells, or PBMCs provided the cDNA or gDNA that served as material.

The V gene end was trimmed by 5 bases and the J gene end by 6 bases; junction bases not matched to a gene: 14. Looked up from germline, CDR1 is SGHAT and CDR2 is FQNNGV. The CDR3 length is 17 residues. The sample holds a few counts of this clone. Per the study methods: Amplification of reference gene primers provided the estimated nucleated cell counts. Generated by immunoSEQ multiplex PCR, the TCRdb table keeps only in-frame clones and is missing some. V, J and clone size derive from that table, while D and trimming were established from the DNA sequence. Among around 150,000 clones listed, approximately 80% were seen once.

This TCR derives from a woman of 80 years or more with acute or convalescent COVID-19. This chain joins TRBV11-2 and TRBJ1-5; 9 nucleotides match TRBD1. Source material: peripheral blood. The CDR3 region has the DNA TGTGCCAGCAGCCTAGTCCGGGGACAGGGCCGTAGTCAGCCCCAGCATTTT. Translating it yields CASSLVRGQGRSQPQHF. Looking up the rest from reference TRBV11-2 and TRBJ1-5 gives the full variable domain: EAGVAQSPRYKIIEKRQSVAFWCNPISGHATLYWYQQILGQGPKLLIQFQNNGVVDDSQLPKDRFSAERLKGVDSTLKIQPAKLEDSAVYLCASSLVRGQGRSQPQHFGDGTRLSIL.